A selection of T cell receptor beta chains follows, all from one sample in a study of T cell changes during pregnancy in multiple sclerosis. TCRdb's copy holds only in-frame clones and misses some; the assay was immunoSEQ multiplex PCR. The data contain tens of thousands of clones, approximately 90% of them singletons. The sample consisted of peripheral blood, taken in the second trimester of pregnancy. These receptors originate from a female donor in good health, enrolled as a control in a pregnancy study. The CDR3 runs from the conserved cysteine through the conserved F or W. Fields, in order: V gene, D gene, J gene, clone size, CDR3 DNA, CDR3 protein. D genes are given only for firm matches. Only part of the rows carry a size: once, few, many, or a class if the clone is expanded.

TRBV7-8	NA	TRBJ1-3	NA	TGTGCCAGCAGCTTAGATGGAGCCTTGGTCTCTGGAAACACCATATATTTT	CASSLDGALVSGNTIYF
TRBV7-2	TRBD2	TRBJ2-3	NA	TGTGCCAGCAGCTCTAGCGGGAGAGGTGATACGCAGTATTTT	CASSSSGRGDTQYF
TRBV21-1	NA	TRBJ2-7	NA	TGTGCCGACGTCGCGTGCGACACCTACGAGCAGTACTTC	CADVACDTYEQYF
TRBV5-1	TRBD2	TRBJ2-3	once	TGCGCCAGCAGCTTGGCGCTAGCGGGGGGAGATACGCAGTATTTT	CASSLALAGGDTQYF
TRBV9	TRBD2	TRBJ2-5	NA	TGTGCCAGCAGCGTAGGGGGGGGAGAGACCCAGTACTTC	CASSVGGGETQYF
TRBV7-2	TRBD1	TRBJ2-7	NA	TGTGCCAGCAGCAGGACAGGGGGGAGCGAGCAGTACTTC	CASSRTGGSEQYF
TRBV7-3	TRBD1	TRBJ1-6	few	TGTGCCAGCAGCATAACAGGGGAAGGTTCACCCCTCCACTTT	CASSITGEGSPLHF
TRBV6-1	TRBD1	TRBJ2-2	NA	TGTGCCAGCATCAGCGGGACAGGGGATACCGGGGAGCTGTTTTTT	CASISGTGDTGELFF
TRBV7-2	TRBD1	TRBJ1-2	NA	TGTGCCAGCAGCCCTACAGGGGGCTATGGCTACACCTTC	CASSPTGGYGYTF
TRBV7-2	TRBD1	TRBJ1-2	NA	TGTGCCAGCAGCGGGACCGGGACAGACTATGCGGGCTACACCTTC	CASSGTGTDYAGYTF
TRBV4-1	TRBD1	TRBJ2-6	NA	TGCGCCAGCAGCCAGCAACAGGGGAGCGTTTGGGCCAACGTCCTGACTTTC	CASSQQQGSVWANVLTF
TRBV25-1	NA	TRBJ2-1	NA	TGTGCCAGCAGTGGACAGCTCTACAATGAGCAGTTCTTC	CASSGQLYNEQFF
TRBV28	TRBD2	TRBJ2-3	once	TGTGCCAGCAGTTCATCTAGCGGAGGAAGCACAGATACGCAGTATTTT	CASSSSSGGSTDTQYF
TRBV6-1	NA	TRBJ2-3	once	TGTGCCAGCGGGGGCTGGGAGACCGGGACAGATACGCAGTATTTT	CASGGWETGTDTQYF
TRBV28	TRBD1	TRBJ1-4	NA	TGTGCCAGCAGTTCCCCCGGGGGGACAGGGAATGAAAAACTGTTTTTT	CASSSPGGTGNEKLFF
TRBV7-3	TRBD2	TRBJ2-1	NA	TGTGCCAGCAGCTTAAAAGGGCCGTCGGGGGGGCCTTGGAATGAGCAGTTCTTC	CASSLKGPSGGPWNEQFF
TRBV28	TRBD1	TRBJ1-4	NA	TGTGCCAGCAGTGCATCCGGGACAGGGGGGATTGACGAAAAACTGTTTTTT	CASSASGTGGIDEKLFF
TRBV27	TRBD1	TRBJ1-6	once	TGTGCCAGCGGGGACAGCTCCTATAATTCACCCCTCCACTTT	CASGDSSYNSPLHF
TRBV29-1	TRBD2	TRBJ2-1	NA	TGCAGCGTTCTAGCGGGGGCCGGGAATGAGCAGTTCTTC	CSVLAGAGNEQFF
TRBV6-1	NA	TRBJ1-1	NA	TGTGCCAGCAGAACCGGACACCTTTCTACTGAAGCTTTCTTT	CASRTGHLSTEAFF
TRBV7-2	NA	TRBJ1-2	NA	TGTGCCAGCAGCTTAACCCAGGGAACCTATGGCTACACCTTC	CASSLTQGTYGYTF
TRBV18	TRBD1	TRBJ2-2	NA	TGTGCCAGCTCACTACAGGGGGACAACACCGGGGAGCTGTTTTTT	CASSLQGDNTGELFF
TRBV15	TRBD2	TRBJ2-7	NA	TGTGCCACCAGCACCGCCCTAGCGGGGTCCTACGAGCAGTACTTC	CATSTALAGSYEQYF
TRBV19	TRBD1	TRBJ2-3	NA	TGTGCCAGTAGTACTGGACAGGGGTTTGGAGATACGCAGTATTTT	CASSTGQGFGDTQYF
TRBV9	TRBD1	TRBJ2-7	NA	TGTGCCAGCAGCGTAGGGCAGGGGGAGTACGAGCAGTACTTC	CASSVGQGEYEQYF
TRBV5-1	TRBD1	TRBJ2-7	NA	TGCGCCAGCAGCTCGAGGTTCGGACAGGGCGCCTACGAGCAGTACTTC	CASSSRFGQGAYEQYF
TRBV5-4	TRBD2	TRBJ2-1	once	TGTGCCAGCAGCTTGTCTAGCGGGGGGGCCTTCGATGAGCAGTTCTTC	CASSLSSGGAFDEQFF
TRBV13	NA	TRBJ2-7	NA	TGTGCCAGCAGCTTAGAAGGACAGAACGAGCAGTACTTC	CASSLEGQNEQYF
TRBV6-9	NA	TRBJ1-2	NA	TGTGCCAGCACCCCACAGGGTTCTCGCTATGGCTACACCTTC	CASTPQGSRYGYTF
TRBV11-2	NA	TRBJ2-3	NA	TGTGCCAGCAGCTTAGGGCAGGGGGGTTCGCCTAGCACAGATACGCAGTATTTT	CASSLGQGGSPSTDTQYF
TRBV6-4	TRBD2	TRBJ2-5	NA	TGTGCCAGCAGCCCCGGGACTAGCGGGGGACAAGAGACCCAGTACTTC	CASSPGTSGGQETQYF
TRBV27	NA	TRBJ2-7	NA	TGTGCCAGCAGTCCGGGGGTGAAGGAGCAGTACTTC	CASSPGVKEQYF
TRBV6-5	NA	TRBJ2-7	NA	TGTGCCAGCAGGTACAGTCAGGCCTACGAGCAGTACTTC	CASRYSQAYEQYF
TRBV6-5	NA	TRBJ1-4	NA	TGTGCCAGCAGTCCCCGGGACCGGGAGGGGAAACTGTTTTTT	CASSPRDREGKLFF
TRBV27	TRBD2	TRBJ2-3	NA	TGTGCCAGCAGCCCACCTGCGGGAGAATTCACCGATACGCAGTATTTT	CASSPPAGEFTDTQYF
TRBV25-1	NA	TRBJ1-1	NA	TGTGCCACCCTAACAGGGATAATGAACACTGAAGCTTTCTTT	CATLTGIMNTEAFF
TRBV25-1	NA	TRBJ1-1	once	TGTGCCAGCAGTGAGGAGGGCAGAGAAGCTTTCTTT	CASSEEGREAFF
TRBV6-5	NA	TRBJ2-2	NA	TGTGCCAGCAGTCCAGGGGAATATTCCACCGGGGAGCTGTTTTTT	CASSPGEYSTGELFF
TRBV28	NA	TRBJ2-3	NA	TGCCCAACTCTTGCGCAGTATTTT	CPTLAQYF
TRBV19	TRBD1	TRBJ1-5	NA	TGTGCCAGTAGTATCACAGGGGCGGGTCAGCCCCAGCATTTT	CASSITGAGQPQHF
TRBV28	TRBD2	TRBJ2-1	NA	TGTGCCAGCAGTTTAGGCTCGGGACTAGCGGCTCTGAAGCAGTTCTTC	CASSLGSGLAALKQFF